The rows below give T cell receptor beta chains drawn from one sample of a study of T-cell reconstitution after alpha-beta-depleted transplantation in children. TCRdb reanalysed the PCR reads using MiXCR and keeps one entry per CDR3 protein. This sample yields about 500,000 distinct CDR3 sequences, of which around a third are seen a single time; around 2.5% belongs to the top ten. The starting material was PBMCs from the stem cell graft donor, obtained from the stem cell graft. All receptors come from a human donor who donated a stem cell graft to a child with aplastic anemia. Each CDR3 is given with its conserved first and last residue. A D gene is named only where the DNA matches it firmly. Clone size is given for some rows only: seen once, a few or many times, or a class if the clone is expanded.

v_call	d_call	j_call	clone_size	cdr3_nt	cdr3_aa
TRBV6-1	-	TRBJ2-3	few	TGTGCCAGCGGGCAGGAGAGAGGCACAGATACGCAGTATTTT	CASGQERGTDTQYF
TRBV5-1	-	TRBJ2-3	-	TGCGCCAGCAGGACCGGCGACGTGAGCGGTATCACAGATACGCAGTATTTT	CASRTGDVSGITDTQYF
TRBV6-1	TRBD1	TRBJ1-5	few	TGTGCCAGCAGCAACAGGGGTAATCAGCCCCAGCATTTT	CASSNRGNQPQHF
TRBV29-1	-	TRBJ2-5	few	TGCAGCGTTGAAGGGGTAGGGTGGCAGGCCCAAGAGACCCAGTACTTC	CSVEGVGWQAQETQYF
TRBV5-1	-	TRBJ2-2	-	TGCGCCAGCAGCTTGGCCTCCAGCGGGGAGCTGTTTTTT	CASSLASSGELFF
TRBV29-1	TRBD2	TRBJ2-2	-	TGCAGCGTTGACAAGACTAGCGGGAACACCGGGGAGCTGTTTTTT	CSVDKTSGNTGELFF
TRBV24-1	-	TRBJ2-5	few	TGTGCCACCAGTGTTGGATCAAGGGGGTACCAAGAGACCCAGTACTTC	CATSVGSRGYQETQYF
TRBV19	TRBD1	TRBJ2-5	-	TGTGCCAGTACGCGGACAGGGACCCAAGAGACCCAGTACTTC	CASTRTGTQETQYF
TRBV5-1	TRBD1	TRBJ2-1	once	TGCGCCAGCATGCTTGGGTTGGACAGGGGAGATGAGCAGTTCTTC	CASMLGLDRGDEQFF
TRBV27	TRBD2	TRBJ2-7	few	TGTGCCAGCAGTGTTAGCGGGGGGCGGCCCGAGCAGTACTTC	CASSVSGGRPEQYF
TRBV20-1	-	TRBJ2-1	-	TGCAGTGCTAGAGAGGGGGTTGAAGAGCAGTTCTTC	CSAREGVEEQFF
TRBV18	-	TRBJ2-3	few	TGTGCCAGCAGCCCCCCTGTGACAGATACGCAGTATTTT	CASSPPVTDTQYF
TRBV5-8	-	TRBJ2-1	-	TGTGCCAGCAGCTTTCCGATGGCTCCTCTTGAGCAGTTCTTC	CASSFPMAPLEQFF
TRBV7-8	-	TRBJ1-5	-	TGTGCCAGCAGTCGACCGTACGGGGGCCAAAATCAGCCCCAGCATTTT	CASSRPYGGQNQPQHF
TRBV7-2	TRBD1	TRBJ2-1	many	TGTGCCAGCAGCTCACAGGGGAATGAGCAGTTCTTC	CASSSQGNEQFF
TRBV29-1	TRBD1	TRBJ1-2	many	TGCAGCGGTGGGACAGGGGAAGGCTACACCTTC	CSGGTGEGYTF
TRBV20-1	TRBD1	TRBJ1-2	few	TGCAGTGCTTCCTCCGGGACAGTTTATGGCTACACCTTC	CSASSGTVYGYTF
TRBV4-3	TRBD1	TRBJ1-1	-	TGCGCCAGCAGCCAGGAAACCGGGACAGTGAACACTGAAGCTTTCTTT	CASSQETGTVNTEAFF
TRBV5-4	TRBD1	TRBJ2-2	few	TGTGCCAGCAGCTTGGAGGGGGCAGCTTTTACCGGGGAGCTGTTTTTT	CASSLEGAAFTGELFF
TRBV11-3	TRBD1	TRBJ1-1	-	TGTGCCAGCAGCATACAGGGGGCCCGGACTGAAGCTTTCTTT	CASSIQGARTEAFF
TRBV29-1	-	TRBJ1-2	-	TGCAGCGTGGCAAGTGGGGGGCCAACCAAGAACTATGGCTACACCTTC	CSVASGGPTKNYGYTF
TRBV6-2/TRBV6-3	-	TRBJ1-1	many	TGTGCCAGCAGACTAAATGACCGGGACCCCATTCTATTCGAGGACACTGAAGCTTTCTTT	CASRLNDRDPILFEDTEAFF
TRBV15	TRBD2	TRBJ2-5	-	TGTGCCACCAGCAGAGGAACTAGCGGGACGGGGGAGACCCAGTACTTC	CATSRGTSGTGETQYF
TRBV24-1	TRBD2	TRBJ2-1	few	TGTGCCACCAGTGGCGGGGGGGGAGAATACAATGAGCAGTTCTTC	CATSGGGGEYNEQFF
TRBV7-2	TRBD1	TRBJ1-1	few	TGTGCCAGCAGCCCAAGACAGGGGAACACTGAAGCTTTCTTT	CASSPRQGNTEAFF
TRBV12-3/TRBV12-4	-	TRBJ1-5	few	TGTGCCAGCAGCCTAACTAGCAATCAGCCCCAGCATTTT	CASSLTSNQPQHF
TRBV8-2	-	TRBJ1-1	-	TGTGGCAAAAACACTGAAGCTTTCTTT	CGKNTEAFF
TRBV29-1	-	TRBJ2-2	once	TGCAGCGTTGACGTCGGACCCACCGGGGAGCTGTTTTTT	CSVDVGPTGELFF
TRBV28	TRBD2	TRBJ2-5	few	TGTGCCAGCAGTTTGACTAGCGGAGGCCAAGAGACCCAGTACTTC	CASSLTSGGQETQYF
TRBV6-1	-	TRBJ1-1	-	TGTGCCAGCAGTGAAAACGAGCTCGGTTCCTGGGTAGCTTTCTTT	CASSENELGSWVAFF
TRBV4-1	TRBD1	TRBJ2-2	few	TGCGCCAGCAGCCTGCCTGGGACAGGGGCGAACACCGGGGAGCTGTTTTTT	CASSLPGTGANTGELFF
TRBV6-5	TRBD1	TRBJ2-2	-	TGTGCCAGCAGTTATCCCAGGGGGACCACCGGGGAGCTGTTTTTT	CASSYPRGTTGELFF
TRBV7-2	-	TRBJ1-2	-	TGTGCCAGCAGCTCAGGGTCCGGGGCAGGGGGCTACACCTTC	CASSSGSGAGGYTF
TRBV20-1	-	TRBJ1-5	few	TGCAGTGCTAGAGATCTCTCACAGGGCCGAAATCAGCCCCAGCATTTT	CSARDLSQGRNQPQHF
TRBV27	-	TRBJ1-1	-	TGTACCAGCAGTTTGTCCAGCGGGGGCACTGAAGCTTTCTTT	CTSSLSSGGTEAFF
TRBV18	-	TRBJ2-5	once	TGTGCCAGCTCACCAGGGCAGACTTCGGCCGAGACCCAGTACTTC	CASSPGQTSAETQYF
TRBV7-3	TRBD2	TRBJ2-3	-	TGTGCCAGCAGCTCGGGACTAGCGGGACTGTATCGCACAGATACGCAGTATTTT	CASSSGLAGLYRTDTQYF
TRBV28	TRBD2	TRBJ2-7	-	TGTGCAGCCCTAGCGGGCTCCTACGAGCAGTACTTC	CAALAGSYEQYF
TRBV5-6	-	TRBJ2-3	-	TGTGCCAGCACCACTCTTTACAACTTTAAAACAGATACGCAGTATTTT	CASTTLYNFKTDTQYF
TRBV12-3/TRBV12-4	-	TRBJ1-5	-	TGTGCCAGCAGTTCCGAGACAGTAGACGTTAATCAGCCCCAGCATTTT	CASSSETVDVNQPQHF
TRBV4-3	-	TRBJ2-5	-	TGCGCCAGCAGCCAAGATCTTGGCGGGGCCGAGACCCAGTACTTC	CASSQDLGGAETQYF
TRBV15	TRBD2	TRBJ2-1	few	TGTGCCACCAGCAGAGGGCTAGCGGGTGCCCGCTCCTACAATGAGCAGTTCTTC	CATSRGLAGARSYNEQFF
TRBV20-1	TRBD2	TRBJ2-1	-	TGCAGTGCTTCAAAGGTAGAGACTAGCGGGAGGCGTGAGCAGTTCTTC	CSASKVETSGRREQFF
TRBV18	-	TRBJ2-3	-	TGTGCCAGCTCAGAGCGACTCACAGATACGCAGTATTTT	CASSERLTDTQYF
TRBV6-1	-	TRBJ2-1	few	TGTGCCAGCAGTCCCCCTTACCCGTCCTACAATGAGCAGTTCTTC	CASSPPYPSYNEQFF
TRBV6-5	-	TRBJ2-4	few	TGTGCCAGCAGTTACGAGGAGGTGGCCAAAAACATTCAGTACTTC	CASSYEEVAKNIQYF
TRBV7-9	-	TRBJ2-1	few	TGTGCCAGCAGCTTAGTAAACCCCGGGAGCAATGAGCAGTTCTTC	CASSLVNPGSNEQFF
TRBV29-1	-	TRBJ2-2	-	TGCAGCGTTGAAGAGTCAAGGAACACCGGGGAGCTGTTTTTT	CSVEESRNTGELFF
TRBV7-3	TRBD2	TRBJ2-1	once	TGTGCCAGCAGCTTCACTAGCGGGAGGTACAATGAGCAGTTCTTC	CASSFTSGRYNEQFF
TRBV29-1	TRBD1	TRBJ1-2	few	TGCAGTCATACCGGGACAGGGGACTATGGCTACACCTTC	CSHTGTGDYGYTF
TRBV9	TRBD2	TRBJ2-1	-	TGTGCCAGCAGCGTAAATCTCAGGACTAGCGGGAGACAACTCAACACCTACAATGAGCAGTTCTTC	CASSVNLRTSGRQLNTYNEQFF
TRBV30	-	TRBJ1-6	-	TGTGCCTGGAGGTCCAGGGAATACCTCCACTTT	CAWRSREYLHF
TRBV5-1	-	TRBJ1-2	-	TGCGCCAGCCGCCAACAGGGAAGTTCGAACTATGGCTACACCTTC	CASRQQGSSNYGYTF
TRBV18	-	TRBJ1-1	once	TGTGCCAGCTCCACCATCGCAGGGCCTCCTGGGACTGAAGCTTTCTTT	CASSTIAGPPGTEAFF
TRBV20-1	-	TRBJ1-5	-	TGCAGTGCTAGACAACCAGGACAGAGCAATCAGCCCCAGCATTTT	CSARQPGQSNQPQHF
TRBV27	-	TRBJ1-5	once	TGTGCCAGCAGTTTAAAGTCGAGTCAGCCCCAGCATTTT	CASSLKSSQPQHF
TRBV10-3	-	TRBJ1-5	few	TGTGCCATCAGGGACAGTGTGAGTAGCAATCAGCCCCAGCATTTT	CAIRDSVSSNQPQHF
TRBV20-1	-	TRBJ1-3	few	TGCAGTGCCCGGAGAGTCTCTGGAAACACCATATATTTT	CSARRVSGNTIYF
TRBV6-1	-	TRBJ2-4	-	TGTGCCAGCAGTCTAAGGGCTACAGTTCACCTAGCCAAAAACATTCAGTACTTC	CASSLRATVHLAKNIQYF
TRBV6-1	TRBD1	TRBJ1-2	few	TGTGCCAGCAGCCGTGACAGGGCCGAAGCTAACTATGGCTACACCTTC	CASSRDRAEANYGYTF